This TCR beta chain was sequenced for a study of OX40 agonist ivuxolimab in advanced cancers. Looking at the study overall: Dosing consisted of intravenous ivuxolimab at 0.01 to 10 mg/kg every 2 weeks.

The table lists this clone with a few counts. No antigen is known for it. Profiling relied on immunoSEQ multiplex PCR, and the TCRdb table lists in-frame clones only, not all of them. The sample has about 66,000 clones, around 84% seen once. Per germline, CDR1 SGDLS and CDR2 YYNGEE. With 3 bases removed from V and 2 bases from J, the gap between germline ends came to 11 bases. The CDR3 consists of 15 residues. Study-wide results and limits: Low normalized T-cell clonal expansion was additionally recorded for some nonresponders. CD4+ and CD8+ T cells in blood underwent clonal expansion by week 6 at 0.1 to 3.0 mg/kg.

Anyone with autoimmune disease history or systemic immunosuppression was excluded. The chain carries TRBV9 and TRBJ2-2; D remains ambiguous. The sequence came from an adult with an advanced solid tumor such as melanoma, head and neck, liver or kidney cancer. Sequenced here: CD4+ or CD8+ T cells sorted from blood, sampled in a trial of the OX40 agonist ivuxolimab. The DNA of the CDR3 is TGTGCCAGCAGCGAGAGACCTAAAAACACCGGGGAGCTGTTTTTT. Translation gives CASSERPKNTGELFF.